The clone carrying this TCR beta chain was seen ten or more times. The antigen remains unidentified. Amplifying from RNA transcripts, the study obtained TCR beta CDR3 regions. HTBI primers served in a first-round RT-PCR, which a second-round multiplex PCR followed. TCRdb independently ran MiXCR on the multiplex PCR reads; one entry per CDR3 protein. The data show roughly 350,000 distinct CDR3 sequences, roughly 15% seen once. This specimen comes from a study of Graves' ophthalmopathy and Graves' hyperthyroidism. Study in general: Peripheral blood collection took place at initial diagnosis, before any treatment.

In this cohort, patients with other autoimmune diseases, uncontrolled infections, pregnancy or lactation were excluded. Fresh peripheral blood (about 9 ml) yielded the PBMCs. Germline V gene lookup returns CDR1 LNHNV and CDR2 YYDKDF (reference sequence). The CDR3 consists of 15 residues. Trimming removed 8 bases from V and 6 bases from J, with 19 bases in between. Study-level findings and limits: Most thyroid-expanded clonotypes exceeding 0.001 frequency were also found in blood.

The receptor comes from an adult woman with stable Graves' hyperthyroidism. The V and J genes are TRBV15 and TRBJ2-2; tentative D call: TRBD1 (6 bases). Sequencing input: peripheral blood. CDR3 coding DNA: TGTGCCACCGGTAGTACAGGGATTTTAGCCGGGGAGCTGTTTTTT. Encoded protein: CATGSTGILAGELFF.